The rows below give T cell receptor beta chains drawn from one sample of a study of T-cell memory formation after mild COVID-19. TCRdb analysed the 5' RACE reads with MiXCR anew, one entry per CDR3 protein. The sample comprises roughly 450,000 distinct CDR3 sequences, 15% to 20% of which are singletons, and approximately 13% rests with the top ten. The sample consisted of PBMCs or a T cell subset sorted from them (not recorded which). These receptors came from an adult woman who had mild COVID-19 (a few samples of this study predate the infection). Cell type and time point are not known. Each CDR3 is given with its conserved first and last residue. D genes are given only for firm matches. Some rows mark clone size as missing; the rest say once, few, many or name a class of expanded clone.

v_gene: TRBV12-3/TRBV12-4; j_gene: TRBJ2-7; abundance: few; d_gene: .; CDR3aa: CASSLGQLGAEQYF; CDR3nt: TGTGCCAGCAGTTTGGGGCAGCTAGGGGCCGAGCAGTACTTC
v_gene: TRBV4-1; j_gene: TRBJ2-7; abundance: .; d_gene: TRBD1; CDR3aa: CASSQDYGTASYEQYF; CDR3nt: TGCGCCAGCAGCCAAGATTACGGGACAGCCTCCTACGAGCAGTACTTC
v_gene: TRBV20-1; j_gene: TRBJ1-5; abundance: .; d_gene: .; CDR3aa: CSASSGTWDQPQHF; CDR3nt: TGCAGTGCTAGTTCCGGGACATGGGATCAGCCCCAGCATTTT
v_gene: TRBV6-5; j_gene: TRBJ2-7; abundance: few; d_gene: .; CDR3aa: CASSYRPELNYEQYF; CDR3nt: TGTGCCAGCAGTTACCGGCCAGAGCTAAACTACGAGCAGTACTTC
v_gene: TRBV7-6; j_gene: TRBJ1-1; abundance: .; d_gene: .; CDR3aa: CASSPFQGEAFF; CDR3nt: TGTGCCAGCAGCCCATTTCAGGGGGAAGCTTTCTTT
v_gene: TRBV7-9; j_gene: TRBJ1-2; abundance: .; d_gene: TRBD1; CDR3aa: CASSPFGQGSYTF; CDR3nt: TGTGCCAGCAGCCCATTCGGACAGGGATCTTACACCTTC
v_gene: TRBV19; j_gene: TRBJ2-7; abundance: .; d_gene: .; CDR3aa: CATRDTSYEQYF; CDR3nt: TGTGCCACCCGGGACACATCCTACGAGCAGTACTTC
v_gene: TRBV7-2; j_gene: TRBJ2-1; abundance: few; d_gene: TRBD2; CDR3aa: CASSSRLAGSPYNEQFF; CDR3nt: TGTGCCAGCAGCTCCCGACTAGCGGGAAGCCCCTACAATGAGCAGTTCTTC
v_gene: TRBV5-5; j_gene: TRBJ2-3; abundance: .; d_gene: .; CDR3aa: CASRTGTDTQYF; CDR3nt: TGTGCCAGCAGGACGGGCACAGATACGCAGTATTTT
v_gene: TRBV3-1; j_gene: TRBJ2-1; abundance: .; d_gene: .; CDR3aa: CASSQSVLQFF; CDR3nt: TGTGCCAGCAGCCAAAGCGTACTACAGTTCTTC
v_gene: TRBV9; j_gene: TRBJ2-2; abundance: .; d_gene: TRBD2; CDR3aa: CASSVGLARDSNTGELFF; CDR3nt: TGTGCCAGCAGCGTAGGACTAGCGAGAGACTCGAACACCGGGGAGCTGTTTTTT
v_gene: TRBV5-1; j_gene: TRBJ2-1; abundance: .; d_gene: .; CDR3aa: CASSPRQLSSYNEQFF; CDR3nt: TGCGCCAGCAGCCCGAGACAGTTGAGCTCCTACAATGAGCAGTTCTTC
v_gene: TRBV6-5; j_gene: TRBJ1-1; abundance: few; d_gene: .; CDR3aa: CASMNGKNTEAFF; CDR3nt: TGTGCCAGCATGAACGGAAAGAACACTGAAGCTTTCTTT
v_gene: TRBV20-1; j_gene: TRBJ2-1; abundance: .; d_gene: .; CDR3aa: CSARMTGSYNEQFF; CDR3nt: TGCAGTGCTAGGATGACTGGATCCTACAATGAGCAGTTCTTC
v_gene: TRBV4-2; j_gene: TRBJ2-5; abundance: few; d_gene: .; CDR3aa: CASSQDWGAQETQYF; CDR3nt: TGTGCCAGCAGCCAAGATTGGGGGGCCCAAGAGACCCAGTACTTC
v_gene: TRBV5-1; j_gene: TRBJ2-1; abundance: .; d_gene: TRBD1; CDR3aa: CASSQTGWDEQFF; CDR3nt: TGCGCCAGCAGCCAGACAGGGTGGGATGAGCAGTTCTTC
v_gene: TRBV10-3; j_gene: TRBJ1-4; abundance: .; d_gene: .; CDR3aa: CAISDSGLGEKLFF; CDR3nt: TGTGCCATCAGTGATTCGGGATTGGGGGAAAAACTGTTTTTT
v_gene: TRBV3-1; j_gene: TRBJ1-6; abundance: .; d_gene: .; CDR3aa: CASSLTGLSQPLHF; CDR3nt: TGTGCCAGCAGCCTCACGGGGTTAAGCCAACCCCTCCACTTT
v_gene: TRBV7-2; j_gene: TRBJ2-2; abundance: few; d_gene: .; CDR3aa: CASSHPFGTGELFF; CDR3nt: TGTGCCAGCAGCCATCCGTTTGGGACCGGGGAGCTGTTTTTT
v_gene: TRBV14; j_gene: TRBJ2-3; abundance: .; d_gene: .; CDR3aa: CASSQLTFGTDTQYF; CDR3nt: TGTGCCAGCAGCCAACTGACCTTTGGGACAGATACGCAGTATTTT
v_gene: TRBV20-1; j_gene: TRBJ2-7; abundance: few; d_gene: TRBD2; CDR3aa: CSVSVPGLAGPQSSYEQYF; CDR3nt: TGCAGTGTCAGTGTTCCGGGACTAGCGGGCCCTCAGTCTTCCTACGAGCAGTACTTC
v_gene: TRBV7-3; j_gene: TRBJ2-7; abundance: many; d_gene: TRBD2; CDR3aa: CASSLSAGTYEQYF; CDR3nt: TGTGCCAGCAGCTTATCAGCGGGGACCTACGAGCAGTACTTC
v_gene: TRBV20-1; j_gene: TRBJ2-7; abundance: many; d_gene: TRBD2; CDR3aa: CSASGLVGGPIGSDEQYF; CDR3nt: TGCAGTGCTAGCGGGTTAGTGGGAGGGCCGATTGGCAGTGACGAGCAGTACTTC
v_gene: TRBV5-1; j_gene: TRBJ2-7; abundance: .; d_gene: .; CDR3aa: CASSLGPGKSIYEQYF; CDR3nt: TGCGCCAGCAGCTTGGGCCCGGGCAAAAGCATCTACGAGCAGTACTTC
v_gene: TRBV20-1; j_gene: TRBJ1-3; abundance: .; d_gene: .; CDR3aa: CTFILSGNTIYF; CDR3nt: TGCACTTTCATTCTCTCTGGAAACACCATATATTTT
v_gene: TRBV6-4; j_gene: TRBJ2-1; abundance: .; d_gene: .; CDR3aa: CASRPGLRLF; CDR3nt: TGTGCCAGCCGGCCGGGACTCCGCCTCTTC
v_gene: TRBV6-1; j_gene: TRBJ1-1; abundance: .; d_gene: TRBD1; CDR3aa: CASKSGTGGLWTEAFF; CDR3nt: TGTGCCAGCAAATCCGGGACAGGGGGCTTATGGACTGAAGCTTTCTTT
v_gene: TRBV12-3/TRBV12-4; j_gene: TRBJ2-5; abundance: few; d_gene: TRBD1; CDR3aa: CASSLVQGARETQYF; CDR3nt: TGTGCCAGCAGTTTAGTACAGGGGGCACGGGAGACCCAGTACTTC
v_gene: TRBV27; j_gene: TRBJ1-6; abundance: few; d_gene: TRBD1; CDR3aa: CASRSRQGVNSPLHF; CDR3nt: TGTGCCAGCAGGTCTCGACAGGGAGTTAATTCACCCCTCCACTTT
v_gene: TRBV19; j_gene: TRBJ2-1; abundance: few; d_gene: .; CDR3aa: CASSMDNLASSYNEQFF; CDR3nt: TGTGCCAGTAGTATGGATAATCTAGCGAGCTCCTACAATGAGCAGTTCTTC
v_gene: TRBV20-1; j_gene: TRBJ1-1; abundance: few; d_gene: .; CDR3aa: CSARTEMNTEAFF; CDR3nt: TGCAGTGCTAGAACGGAGATGAACACTGAAGCTTTCTTT
v_gene: TRBV28; j_gene: TRBJ2-2; abundance: .; d_gene: TRBD1; CDR3aa: CASSYTGGAAGELFF; CDR3nt: TGTGCCAGCAGTTACACAGGGGGCGCCGCCGGGGAGCTGTTTTTT
v_gene: TRBV7-9; j_gene: TRBJ2-3; abundance: few; d_gene: .; CDR3aa: CASSFPGSDTQYF; CDR3nt: TGTGCCAGCAGCTTCCCGGGGTCAGATACGCAGTATTTT
v_gene: TRBV7-6; j_gene: TRBJ1-4; abundance: .; d_gene: .; CDR3aa: CASSLVGTFATNEKLFF; CDR3nt: TGTGCCAGCAGCTTAGTCGGCACTTTTGCAACTAATGAAAAACTGTTTTTT
v_gene: TRBV24-1; j_gene: TRBJ2-5; abundance: few; d_gene: .; CDR3aa: CATSVTGLGQETQYF; CDR3nt: TGTGCCACCAGTGTCACAGGTTTAGGTCAAGAGACCCAGTACTTC
v_gene: TRBV5-1; j_gene: TRBJ2-2; abundance: .; d_gene: TRBD2; CDR3aa: CASSFRASGSVMAGELFF; CDR3nt: TGCGCCAGCAGCTTTCGGGCTAGCGGGAGCGTTATGGCCGGGGAGCTGTTTTTT
v_gene: TRBV30; j_gene: TRBJ1-6; abundance: few; d_gene: .; CDR3aa: CAYWPSVGSPLHF; CDR3nt: TGTGCCTATTGGCCTTCGGTCGGATCACCCCTCCACTTT
v_gene: TRBV7-9; j_gene: TRBJ2-1; abundance: few; d_gene: TRBD1; CDR3aa: CASSLAHGTDSYNEQFF; CDR3nt: TGTGCCAGCAGCCTCGCGCATGGGACAGATTCATACAATGAGCAGTTCTTC
v_gene: TRBV6-6; j_gene: TRBJ1-5; abundance: .; d_gene: .; CDR3aa: CASSPRGASNQPQHF; CDR3nt: TGTGCCAGCAGTCCCCGCGGGGCAAGCAATCAGCCCCAGCATTTT
v_gene: TRBV5-1; j_gene: TRBJ2-5; abundance: .; d_gene: TRBD2; CDR3aa: CASSQLAGGPGKETQYF; CDR3nt: TGCGCCAGCAGCCAGTTAGCGGGGGGGCCTGGAAAAGAGACCCAGTACTTC
v_gene: TRBV5-1; j_gene: TRBJ2-1; abundance: few; d_gene: TRBD2; CDR3aa: CASSSLAGGPPNEQFF; CDR3nt: TGCGCCAGCAGCTCCCTCGCGGGGGGGCCCCCCAATGAGCAGTTCTTC
v_gene: TRBV7-8; j_gene: TRBJ2-7; abundance: .; d_gene: TRBD2; CDR3aa: CASSFRESGRALTGEQYF; CDR3nt: TGTGCCAGCAGCTTCCGGGAAAGCGGGAGGGCCTTAACCGGCGAGCAGTACTTC
v_gene: TRBV2; j_gene: TRBJ1-2; abundance: .; d_gene: .; CDR3aa: CASSVGSGPRGYTF; CDR3nt: TGTGCCAGCAGTGTGGGAAGCGGGCCTCGGGGCTACACCTTC
v_gene: TRBV2; j_gene: TRBJ2-5; abundance: .; d_gene: .; CDR3aa: CASTTGPGETQYF; CDR3nt: TGTGCCAGCACTACAGGTCCCGGAGAGACCCAGTACTTC
v_gene: TRBV4-3; j_gene: TRBJ2-1; abundance: many; d_gene: TRBD2; CDR3aa: CASSQRGTSVYNEQFF; CDR3nt: TGCGCCAGCAGCCAAAGGGGGACTAGCGTCTACAATGAGCAGTTCTTC